These 29 T cell receptor beta chains share one sample of origin, sequenced in a study of beta chain features in type 1 diabetes. Of the isolated RNA, all was reverse transcribed, and so the sequenced material was expressed TCRB transcripts. Some clones are missing from TCRdb's copy, which holds only in-frame ones; the method was immunoSEQ multiplex PCR. The data show some 350,000 clones, around 10% seen once. Regarding the study as a whole: Within each of all four CD4+ subsets, Type 1 diabetes patients had TCRB CDR3s that were moderately but significantly shorter.

These receptors are not linked to any known antigen. Sequencing was done on a sample of central memory CD4+ T cells from blood. The receptors stem from a young man with type 1 diabetes.

Ten or more counts support this clone. This sequence joins TRBV23-1 and TRBJ2-5; unclear D gene. TRBV23-1 is placed among ORFs of uncertain function. V dropped 2 bases and J dropped 1 base, with 11 bases sitting between them. The CDR3 has 15 residues. CDR3 protein: CASSQEWCTQETQYF. The CDR3 DNA follows: TGCGCCAGCAGTCAAGAGTGGTGCACCCAAGAGACCCAGTACTTC.

Comment on this clone: Different DNA sequences within this sample yield the same CDR3. The chain is built from TRBV7-2 and TRBJ2-3; 7 bases fit TRBD2. The CDR3 totals 15 residues. Germline CDR1 reads SGHTA; CDR2 reads FQGNSA. V gave up 1 base and J gave up 1 base; unmatched junction bases: 2. The CDR3 nucleotides are TGTGCCAGCAGCTTAGGGCTAGCGGGCACAGATACGCAGTATTTT. Residues: CASSLGLAGTDTQYF.

J is TRBJ2-5 and V is TRBV10-3, with D perhaps assigned TRBD1 or TRBD2 (5 bases each). Trimming removed 4 bases at V and 4 bases at J, with 10 bases between. This CDR3 region has 13 residues. Germline V gene lookup returns CDR1 ENHRY and CDR2 SYGVKD. The CDR3 sequence: CAISGRDGETQYF. CDR3 nucleotides: TGTGCCATCAGTGGAAGGGACGGAGAGACCCAGTACTTC.

The sample holds many counts of this clone. V and J are TRBV5-4 and TRBJ1-1; no clear D. This CDR3 spans 12 amino acids. Between the trimmed V and J ends, which lost 4 bases and 2 bases, there was a span of 6 bases. Per germline, CDR1 SGHNT and CDR2 YYREEE (reference sequence). CDR3 nucleotides: TGTGCCAGCAGCGCAAGAAACACTGAAGCTTTCTTT. Translating gives CASSARNTEAFF.

This clone was counted between two and nine times. This chain uses TRBV27 with TRBJ2-5; TRBD1 is a possible D gene (7 bases). Per the germline V gene, CDR1 is MNHEY and CDR2 is SMNVEV (reference sequence). Trimming took 5 bases from V and 6 from J, leaving 16 bases between them. The CDR3 has 14 residues. The CDR3 protein is CASSTRQGLQTQYF. The CDR3 DNA is TGTGCCAGCAGTACCAGACAGGGACTGCAGACCCAGTACTTC.

This sequence joins TRBV19 and TRBJ2-7; tentative D call: TRBD1 (7 bases). The CDR3 consists of 13 residues. V gave up 9 bases and J gave up 3 bases, with 15 bases separating them. Germline CDR1 is LNHDA and CDR2 is SQIVND (reference sequence). The CDR3 is CASSDRRVYEQYF. The CDR3 DNA reads as TGTGCCAGCTCGGACAGGAGGGTCTACGAGCAGTACTTC.

The chain uses TRBV18 and TRBJ1-5; D is possibly TRBD1 (6 bases). The CDR3 loop spans 15 amino acids. Trimming pared 4 bases from V and 1 base from J, leaving 11 bases between. Germline loops: CDR1 KGHSH, CDR2 LQKENI. The CDR3 DNA reads TGTGCCAGCTCACTTTCTGGGGGCAGCAATCAGCCCCAGCATTTT. This encodes CASSLSGGSNQPQHF.

The sample holds a few counts of this clone. V is TRBV7-6 and J is TRBJ2-1; D gene unclear. The CDR3 is made up of 17 amino acids. Germline V gene lookup returns CDR1 SGHVS and CDR2 FNYEAQ. The germline V and J ends were trimmed by 2 bases and 0 bases, with 14 bases remaining between them. The CDR3 protein is CASSLIRQSSSYNEQFF. CDR3 nucleotides: TGTGCCAGCAGCTTAATCAGGCAGTCCAGCTCCTACAATGAGCAGTTCTTC.

This clone appeared many times. The chain recombines TRBV19 with TRBJ2-1; D is unclear. From germline, CDR1 is LNHDA and CDR2 SQIVND (reference sequence). Between the trimmed V and J ends, which lost 5 bases and 7 bases, there was a span of 12 bases. This CDR3 contains 13 residues. The chain's CDR3 is CASSPGRINEQFF. The CDR3 nucleotides are TGTGCCAGTAGTCCAGGACGGATTAATGAGCAGTTCTTC.

This clone was counted only a few times. The rearrangement links TRBV30 to TRBJ1-4; 12 nucleotides line up with TRBD1. The V and J ends lost 3 bases and 7 bases, in that order; junction bases with no gene match: 9. Germline CDR1 reads GTSNPN; CDR2 reads SVGIG (reference sequence). This CDR3 is built from 16 residues. The CDR3 coding sequence is TGTGCCTGGAGCCCCACCGGGACAGGGGGCTTTGAAAAACTGTTTTTT. Translating it yields CAWSPTGTGGFEKLFF.

The V call is TRBV5-1, the J call TRBJ2-5; no firm D call. The DNA matches TRBJ2-7 better at its end, which makes the J call doubtful. The CDR3 has 14 amino acids. Germline assignment: CDR1 SGHRS and CDR2 YFSETQ. CDR3 bases: TGCGCCAGCAGCTTGGGTGCAACAGATGACGAGCAGTACTTC. Its translation is CASSLGATDDEQYF.

This clone was seen many times. The gene calls are TRBV2 and TRBJ2-7; D is uncertain. The CDR3 extends over 12 amino acids. Trimming left V 9 bases short and J 2 bases short, with 11 bases between. The germline gives CDR1 SNHLY, CDR2 FYNNEI. CDR3 sequence (DNA): TGTGCCAGTGCGACAAATACCTACGAGCAGTACTTC. This gives the protein CASATNTYEQYF. Filled out from reference TRBV2 and TRBJ2-7, the complete variable domain reads EPEVTQTPSHQVTQMGQEVILRCVPISNHLYFYWYRQILGQKVEFLVSFYNNEISEKSEIFDDQFSVERPDGSNFTLKIRSTKLEDSAMYFCASATNTYEQYFGPGTRLTVT.

The CDR3 spells CASSLESSGNNEQFF. CDR3 coding DNA: TGTGCCAGCAGCTTGGAATCGTCCGGTAACAATGAGCAGTTCTTC. J is TRBJ2-1 and V is TRBV7-9; D gene unclear. Germline lookup yields CDR1 SEHNR and CDR2 FQNEAQ (reference sequence). With 3 bases removed from V and 5 bases from J, the gap between germline ends came to 14 bases. The CDR3 runs 15 residues.

This clone showed up just a few times. At one end the junction does not follow the germline gene, possibly because of a read error. The rearrangement uses TRBV11-2 and TRBJ2-1; TRBD2 matches 9 bases. The CDR3 spans 17 residues. Germline lookup yields CDR1 SGHAT and CDR2 FQNNGV. The CDR3 is CASTLLATGLAFNEQFF. The CDR3 nucleotides read TGTGCCAGCACCTTATTGGCGACGGGACTAGCCTTTAATGAGCAGTTCTTC.

This clone came up a few times. This rearrangement joins TRBV5-4 to TRBJ1-4; 8 positions match TRBD1. Trimming removed 2 bases from V and 8 bases from J; junction bases left unmatched: 11. The germline CDR1 and CDR2 sequences are SGHNT and YYREEE (reference sequence). CDR3 length: 16 amino acids. The CDR3 nucleotides are TGTGCCAGCAGCTTAGCGATGACAGGGGTTCACGAAAAACTGTTTTTT. Translating gives CASSLAMTGVHEKLFF. Full variable domain (outside the CDR3, taken from reference TRBV5-4 and TRBJ1-4): ETGVTQSPTHLIKTRGQQVTLRCSSQSGHNTVSWYQQALGQGPQFIFQYYREEENGRGNFPPRFSGLQFPNYSSELNVNALELDDSALYLCASSLAMTGVHEKLFFGSGTQLSVL.

This clone was found a few times. The V gene is TRBV28, the J gene TRBJ1-1; maybe TRBD1 (5 bases). The V end was cut by 5 bases, the J end by 0 bases, with 19 bases between. The CDR3 spans 17 residues. Germline V gene lookup returns CDR1 MDHEN and CDR2 SYDVKM. The CDR3 DNA reads as TGTGCCAGCAGTCCAATTCAGGGTAGGGCCATGAACACTGAAGCTTTCTTT. Its translation: CASSPIQGRAMNTEAFF.

V gene TRBV28 combines with J gene TRBJ2-2; perhaps D is TRBD1 or TRBD2 (6 bases each). V lost 9 bases to trimming and J lost 2 bases, with 16 bases between them. The V gene's germline CDR1 is MDHEN and CDR2 SYDVKM. The length of the CDR3 is 15 residues. The CDR3 reads CASRRGGGNTGELFF. The CDR3 coding sequence is TGTGCCAGTAGGAGAGGGGGAGGAAACACCGGGGAGCTGTTTTTT.

Concerning this clone: One base away lies a much larger clone, so this may be a sequencing read error. The sample carries other DNA sequences with the same CDR3. The chain links TRBV5-1 to TRBJ1-1, with unresolved D. Trimming removed 0 bases from V and 0 bases from J, with 9 bases in between. Germline lookup yields CDR1 SGHRS and CDR2 YFSETQ. The length of the CDR3 is 15 residues. The CDR3 protein is CASSLVTGMNTEAFF. CDR3 coding DNA: TGCGCCAGCAGCTTGGTGACGGGCATGAACACTGAAGCTTTCTTT.

J is TRBJ2-2 and V is TRBV14, with D hard to call. Trimming shortened V by 0 bases and J by 6 bases, and 8 bases separated the two germline ends. CDR1 is SGHDN and CDR2 is FVKESK in the germline V gene. This CDR3 comprises 14 residues. CDR3 nucleotide sequence: TGTGCCAGCAGCCAAGATAGACGCTCCGGGGAGCTGTTTTTT. This translates into CASSQDRRSGELFF.

There are a few counts of this clone. CDR3 region: CASSRGGLYEQYF. Here the CDR3 DNA reads TGTGCCAGCAGCAGGGGCGGCCTTTACGAGCAGTACTTC. This sequence joins TRBV9 and TRBJ2-7; D might be TRBD1 (5 bases). Per the germline V gene, CDR1 is SGDLS and CDR2 is YYNGEE. CDR3 length equals 13 residues. Deletions cut 4 bases from V and 4 bases from J, with 12 bases between.

In its sample, this clone was seen a few times. CDR3 nucleotide sequence: TGTGCCAGCAGCCCCCGGGACGGAAGCTCCTACGAGCAGTACTTC. Protein product: CASSPRDGSSYEQYF. The rearrangement joins TRBV5-4 to TRBJ2-7; tentatively, D is TRBD1 or TRBD2 (5 bases each). V was pared by 4 bases and J by 0 bases, with 14 bases between. Germline loops: CDR1 SGHNT, CDR2 YYREEE (reference sequence). The CDR3 is 15 residues long.

Of note for this clone: Other DNA sequences in the sample encode the same CDR3. The rearrangement uses TRBV11-2 and TRBJ1-1; 8 bases agree with TRBD1. Losses at the gene ends were 1 base for V and 0 bases for J; bases not matched to a gene: 1. The CDR3 contains 15 residues. The germline gives CDR1 SGHAT, CDR2 FQNNGV. CDR3 DNA sequence: TGTGCCAGCAGCTTAGGGACAGGGTTGAACACTGAAGCTTTCTTT. Translation gives CASSLGTGLNTEAFF.

The gene calls are TRBV5-4 and TRBJ2-7; 9 bases are a match to TRBD1. CDR3 length equals 14 residues. Germline CDR1 is SGHNT and CDR2 is YYREEE (reference sequence). V trimming: 4 bases; J trimming: 4 bases; junction bases outside the gene matches: 6. The CDR3: CASSPADRGYEQYF. The CDR3 nucleotides are TGTGCCAGCAGCCCGGCGGACAGGGGTTACGAGCAGTACTTC.

This clone was detected a few times. The genes are TRBV10-3 and TRBJ2-7; 11 positions match TRBD1. The junction had 1 base not matched to a gene; V was cut back by 0 bases and J by 6 bases. Per the germline V gene, CDR1 is ENHRY and CDR2 is SYGVKD. The CDR3 length is 14 residues. The CDR3 DNA reads TGTGCCATCAGTGAGTCTGGGACAGGGGGCGAGCAGTACTTC. Its translation is CAISESGTGGEQYF.

This chain links TRBV7-2 with TRBJ2-3; TRBD2 aligns across 7 bases. Germline CDR1 SGHTA, CDR2 FQGNSA. The CDR3 extends over 16 amino acids. The V and J ends lost 3 bases and 0 bases, in that order; junction bases with no gene match: 6. The CDR3 reads CASSLVAGASTDTQYF. DNA of the CDR3: TGTGCCAGCAGCTTGGTGGCGGGAGCTAGCACAGATACGCAGTATTTT.

CDR3 amino acids: CSVDGVGIAGAYNEQFF. DNA for the CDR3: TGCAGCGTTGACGGTGTGGGCATAGCGGGTGCCTACAATGAGCAGTTCTTC. This sequence joins TRBV29-1 and TRBJ2-1; 7 bases fit TRBD2. Germline V lookup: CDR1 SQVTM, CDR2 ANQGSEA. The CDR3 is 17 amino acids. With 3 bases clipped from V and 2 bases from J, the junction kept 13 bases outside the gene matches.

The V gene is TRBV5-6, the J gene TRBJ2-7, with 7 bases that match TRBD1. Germline values: CDR1 SGHDT, CDR2 YYEEEE. V shed 2 bases and J 2 bases; nucleotides not matched to a gene: 7. The CDR3 loop spans 15 amino acids. The CDR3 sequence is CASSLEGQPTYEQYF. Here the CDR3 DNA reads TGTGCCAGCAGCTTAGAGGGACAGCCTACCTACGAGCAGTACTTC.

This clone was found a few times. The V call is TRBV7-9, the J call TRBJ1-2; 8 bases are a match to TRBD1. CDR1 and CDR2 from the germline V gene are SEHNR and FQNEAQ (reference sequence). The trim removed 1 base at V and 4 bases at J, leaving 2 bases unmatched. The CDR3 runs 14 residues. The CDR3 is CASSLVQGGYGYTF. The DNA for the CDR3 is TGTGCCAGCAGCTTAGTACAGGGGGGCTATGGCTACACCTTC.

This clone was seen a few times. The V gene is TRBV28, the J gene TRBJ2-7, with 7 bases lining up with TRBD2. V dropped 2 bases and J dropped 5; count of bases not matched to a gene: 12. Germline V gives CDR1 MDHEN, CDR2 SYDVKM. The CDR3 is 16 residues long. CDR3 protein: CASSLGTGGSINEQYF. In DNA form, the CDR3 reads TGTGCCAGCAGTTTAGGCACGGGCGGGAGTATCAACGAGCAGTACTTC. The complete variable domain, with remaining parts taken from reference TRBV28 and TRBJ2-7, reads DVKVTQSSRYLVKRTGEKVFLECVQDMDHENMFWYRQDPGLGLRLIYFSYDVKMKEKGDIPEGYSVSREKKERFSLILESASTNQTSMYLCASSLGTGGSINEQYFGPGTRLTVT.